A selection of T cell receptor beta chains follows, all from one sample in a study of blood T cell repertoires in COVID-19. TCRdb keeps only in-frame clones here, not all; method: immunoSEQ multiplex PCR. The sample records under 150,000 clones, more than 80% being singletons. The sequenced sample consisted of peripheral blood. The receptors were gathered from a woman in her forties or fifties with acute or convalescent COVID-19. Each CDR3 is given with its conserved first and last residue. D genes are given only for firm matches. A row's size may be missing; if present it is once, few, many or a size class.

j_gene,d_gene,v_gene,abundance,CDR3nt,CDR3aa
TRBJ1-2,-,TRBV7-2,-,TGTGCCAGCAGCCCGAGTCGGGGGAACTATGGCTACACCTTC,CASSPSRGNYGYTF
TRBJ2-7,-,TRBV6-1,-,TGTGCCAGCAGTGAGACGGAGGCCTACGAGCAGTACTTC,CASSETEAYEQYF
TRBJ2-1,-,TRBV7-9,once,TGTGCCAGCAGCTTCGGGCTAGCCTTCAATGAGCAGTTCTTC,CASSFGLAFNEQFF
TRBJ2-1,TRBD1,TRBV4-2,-,TGTGCCAGCAGCCCCCGGGACAGCTACAATGAGCAGTTCTTC,CASSPRDSYNEQFF
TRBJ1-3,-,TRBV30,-,TGTGCCTGGAGATTAGGGGACTCACAAGCTGGAAACACCATATATTTT,CAWRLGDSQAGNTIYF
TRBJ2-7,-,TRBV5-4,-,TGTGCCAGCAGCTTGTTTGGAGGGACTGAAGGCGAGCAGTACTTC,CASSLFGGTEGEQYF
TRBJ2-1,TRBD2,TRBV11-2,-,TGTGCCAGCAGCTCCCTGACCGGGAGGGCCGAGGAGCAGTTCTTC,CASSSLTGRAEEQFF
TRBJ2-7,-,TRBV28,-,TGTGCCAGCAACTCAGGGTGGAAGGGGAAGGCCTACGAGCAGTACTTC,CASNSGWKGKAYEQYF
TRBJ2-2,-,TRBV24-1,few,TGTGCCACCAGTGACCACGGTGGCGGGACCACCGGGGAGCTGTTTTTT,CATSDHGGGTTGELFF
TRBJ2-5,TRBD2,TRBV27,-,TGTGCCAGCAGTTCCCTCTCCCCGACTAGCGGGAACCAAGAGACCCAGTACTTC,CASSSLSPTSGNQETQYF
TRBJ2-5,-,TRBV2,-,TGTGCCAGCAGTGTTCGTATAGAGACCCAGTACTTC,CASSVRIETQYF
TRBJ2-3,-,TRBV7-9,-,TGTGCCAGCAGCCTCCAACTCACAGATACGCAGTATTTT,CASSLQLTDTQYF
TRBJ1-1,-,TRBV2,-,TGTGCCAGAGGGGGAAGCACTGAAGCTTTCTTT,CARGGSTEAFF
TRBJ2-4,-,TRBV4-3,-,TGCGCCAGCAGCCAAGACCACCTAGGAGAGCCCAAAAACATTCAGTACTTC,CASSQDHLGEPKNIQYF
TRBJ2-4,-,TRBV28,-,TGTGCCAGCAGTTTAGGGGACTCCGTAGCCAAAAACATTCAGTACTTC,CASSLGDSVAKNIQYF
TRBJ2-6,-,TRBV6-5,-,TGTGCCAGCACTCACGGAGGATCTGGGGCCAACGTCCTGACTTTC,CASTHGGSGANVLTF
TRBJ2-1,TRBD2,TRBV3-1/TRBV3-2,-,TGTGCCAGCAGCCAAGATGTCGGTGGCGGGAGCTCCTACAATGAGCAGTTCTTC,CASSQDVGGGSSYNEQFF
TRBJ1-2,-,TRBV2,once,TGTGCCAGCAGCCGGGATCTCACTGGCTACACCTTC,CASSRDLTGYTF
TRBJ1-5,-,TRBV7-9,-,TGTGCCAGCAGCCCCTGGTGGGGAGAGAATCAGCCCCAGCATTTT,CASSPWWGENQPQHF
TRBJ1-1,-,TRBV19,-,TGTGCCAGTAGTATTCCCCGGACTAACTCCTTAGGGACTGAAGCTTTCTTT,CASSIPRTNSLGTEAFF
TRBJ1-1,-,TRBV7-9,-,TGTGCCAGCAGCTCACACGGGGATCTCACTGAAGCTTTCTTT,CASSSHGDLTEAFF
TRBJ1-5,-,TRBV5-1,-,TGCGCCAGCAGCTCATCAGGTCTCAGCAATCAGCCCCAGCATTTT,CASSSSGLSNQPQHF
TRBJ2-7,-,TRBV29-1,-,TGCAGCGTCACGACAGGCTCCTACGAGCAGTACTTC,CSVTTGSYEQYF
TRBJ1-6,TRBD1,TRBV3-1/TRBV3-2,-,TGTGCCAGCAGCCGCTGGACAGGGTCTAATTCACCCCTCCACTTT,CASSRWTGSNSPLHF
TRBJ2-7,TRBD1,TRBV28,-,TGTGCCAGCAGGCCTACAGGGGGCATCTACGAGCAGTACTTC,CASRPTGGIYEQYF
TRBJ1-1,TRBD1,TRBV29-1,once,TGCAGCGTCGCCAGGACAGGGGGCACAAGGACTGAAGCTTTCTTT,CSVARTGGTRTEAFF
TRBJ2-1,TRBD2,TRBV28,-,TGTGCCAGCAGTTTACTCGCGGGAGTAGGGAATGAGCAGTTCTTC,CASSLLAGVGNEQFF
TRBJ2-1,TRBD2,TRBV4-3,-,TGCGCCAGCAGCCAAGATCTACTAGCGGAAATGATAAACTACAATGAGCAGTTCTTC,CASSQDLLAEMINYNEQFF
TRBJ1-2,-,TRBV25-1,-,TGTGCCAGCAGTGCAGGGTCCTATGGCTACACCTTC,CASSAGSYGYTF
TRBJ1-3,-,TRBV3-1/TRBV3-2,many,TGTGCCAGCAGCCAATTATCTGGAAACACCATATATTTT,CASSQLSGNTIYF
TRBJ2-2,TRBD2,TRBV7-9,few,TGTGCCAGCAGCTTACCGGGGGGGCCGACCGGGGAGCTGTTTTTT,CASSLPGGPTGELFF
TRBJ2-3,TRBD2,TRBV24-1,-,TGTGCCACCGGGACTAGAGATACGCAGTATTTT,CATGTRDTQYF
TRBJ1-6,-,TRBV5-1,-,TGCGCCAGCAGCTTTCCCGAATCCAGTACCCTCCACTTT,CASSFPESSTLHF
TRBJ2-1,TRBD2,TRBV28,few,TGTGCCAGCAGTTCGGGGGGGCGCAGCTCCTACAATGAGCAGTTCTTC,CASSSGGRSSYNEQFF
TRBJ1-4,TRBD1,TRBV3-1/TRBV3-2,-,TGTGCCAGCAGCCGGATCCAGGGACAGGGGCACGAAAAACTGTTTTTT,CASSRIQGQGHEKLFF
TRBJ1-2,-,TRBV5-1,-,TGCGCCAGCAGCCTTACAGGGAGTGGTAACTATGGCTACACCTTC,CASSLTGSGNYGYTF
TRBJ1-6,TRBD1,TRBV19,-,TGTGCCAGTAGTATAGCGGTCACAGGGGGCGAAGCTCGGCTAAATTCACCCCTCCACTTT,CASSIAVTGGEARLNSPLHF
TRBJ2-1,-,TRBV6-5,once,TGTGCCAGCAGTTACTTTGTGGCTAGCAGGGAGCAGTTCTTC,CASSYFVASREQFF
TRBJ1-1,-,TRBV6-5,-,TGTGCCAGCAGCATACAGAGCCTGAACACTGAAGCTTTCTTT,CASSIQSLNTEAFF
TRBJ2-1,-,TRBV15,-,TGTGCCACCAGCAGAGAGCTATACAATGAGCAGTTCTTC,CATSRELYNEQFF
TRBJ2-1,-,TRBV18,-,TGTGCCAGCTCACCACCTGCAGGATTTGATGAGCAGTTCTTC,CASSPPAGFDEQFF
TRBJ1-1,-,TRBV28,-,TGTGCCAGCAGTCCTCCGAACACTGAAGCTTTCTTT,CASSPPNTEAFF
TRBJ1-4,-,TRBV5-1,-,TGCGCCAGCAGCTTGGACAGGGCAACTAATGAAAAACTGTTTTTT,CASSLDRATNEKLFF
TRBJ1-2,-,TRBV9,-,TGTGCCAGCAGCGTAGTCGACGGACTCTATGGCTACACCTTC,CASSVVDGLYGYTF
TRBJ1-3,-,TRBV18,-,TGTGCCAGCTCACCCGACCCTCAGGACACCATATATTTT,CASSPDPQDTIYF
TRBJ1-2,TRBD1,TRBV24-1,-,TGTGCCACCAATTCGACAGGGAAGAAGGGCTACACCTTC,CATNSTGKKGYTF
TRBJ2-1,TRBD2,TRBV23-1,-,TGCGCCAGCAGTCAGACTAGCGGGAGAGGCAATGAGCAGTTCTTC,CASSQTSGRGNEQFF
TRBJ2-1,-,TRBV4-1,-,TGCGCCAGCAAGCCATCTAGCGTGGAATACAATGAGCAGTTCTTC,CASKPSSVEYNEQFF
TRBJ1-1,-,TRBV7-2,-,TGTGCCAGCAGCCTTCTAGGAGTTACTGAAGCTTTCTTT,CASSLLGVTEAFF
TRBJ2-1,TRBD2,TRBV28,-,TGTGCCAGCAGTAGGGGAACTAGCGGGAGGAATGAGCAGTTCTTC,CASSRGTSGRNEQFF
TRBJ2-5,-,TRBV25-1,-,TGTGCCAGCAGCTCACAGGGTTCGGAGACCCAGTACTTC,CASSSQGSETQYF
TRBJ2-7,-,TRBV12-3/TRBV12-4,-,TGTGCCAGCAGCTCCCCTTCCTACGAGCAGTACTTC,CASSSPSYEQYF
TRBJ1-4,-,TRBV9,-,TGTGCCAGCAGCCCTAGGGGCAGAGAAGCAACTAATGAAAAACTGTTTTTT,CASSPRGREATNEKLFF
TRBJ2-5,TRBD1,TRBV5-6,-,TGTGCCAGCAACCCCAGGGGGCGCCGGCAAGAGACCCAGTACTTC,CASNPRGRRQETQYF
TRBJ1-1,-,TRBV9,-,TGTGCCAGCACCCCCGGTAGCGGTTGGGACACTGAAGCTTTCTTT,CASTPGSGWDTEAFF
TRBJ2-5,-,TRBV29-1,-,TGCAGCGTTGGACGAGCGAGAGAGACCCAGTACTTC,CSVGRARETQYF
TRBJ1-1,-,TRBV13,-,TGTGCCAGCAGCCCAGGGAACACTGAAGCTTTCTTT,CASSPGNTEAFF
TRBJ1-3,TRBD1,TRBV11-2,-,TGTGCCAGCAGCTCAGACAGGGGATTAAGGGGTGGAAACACCATATATTTT,CASSSDRGLRGGNTIYF
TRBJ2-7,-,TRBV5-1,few,TGCGCCAGCAGCCCCGACAGGAAGAGCTCCTACGAGCAGTACTTC,CASSPDRKSSYEQYF
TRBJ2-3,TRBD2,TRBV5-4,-,TGTGCCAGCAGCTTGTTAGCGGGGGGGCCCACAGATACGCAGTATTTT,CASSLLAGGPTDTQYF